This TCR beta chain originates from a study of blood T cells in healthy people across ages. Study findings and constraints: Unsorted PBMCs ruled out conclusive naive versus antigen-experienced comparison. Both higher diversity and more naive CD4+ cells marked long-lived donors when set against aged donors.

PBMCs, at least 6 million per sample, were isolated. Through a sample-barcoded 5' primer and a J-beta primer mix, a second PCR was run for roughly 6 to 11 cycles. TCRdb re-derived calls from the 5' RACE reads in MiXCR, one entry per CDR3 protein. The sample records roughly 700,000 distinct CDR3 sequences, around 49% being singletons. This clonotype was detected only a few times. Its antigen is currently unknown. Germline CDR1 MDHEN, CDR2 SYDVKM. There are 17 residues in the CDR3. With 1 base clipped from V and 6 bases from J, the junction kept 11 bases outside the gene matches. The sequence was obtained from a woman aged 55 to 70 in good health. The chain joins TRBV28 to TRBJ1-2; 10 bases are shared with TRBD1. Source material: blood. Here the CDR3 DNA reads TGTGCCAGCAGTTTATATGCAGAGACAGGGGGCGTGGATGGCTACACCTTC. Translation: CASSLYAETGGVDGYTF.